Presented here are 20 T cell receptor beta chains from one specimen sequenced in a study of T cells after yellow fever vaccination. TCRdb ran MiXCR on the 5' RACE reads and lists one entry per CDR3 protein. This sample has under 100,000 distinct CDR3 sequences, with 4.5% to 6% found just once. The specimen comprised CD8+ T cells sorted from PBMCs, sampled 10 days after the yellow fever booster vaccination. The source is a man between 18 and 35 years old who received the YFV17D yellow fever vaccine.

In this sample, this clonotype turned up many times. The chain employs TRBV12-3 or TRBV12-4 and TRBJ2-3; TRBD2 matches at 9 bases. This CDR3 spans 14 amino acids. The V gene end was trimmed by 6 bases and the J gene end by 6 bases; junction bases not matched to a gene: 7. The CDR3 nucleotides read TGTGCCAGCAGCCTAGCGGGGAGCAGGGATACGCAGTATTTT. It translates to CASSLAGSRDTQYF.

The genes are TRBV29-1 and TRBJ2-7; TRBD1 aligns across 8 bases. V lost 3 bases, J lost 0 bases, and 4 bases stayed unmatched. The germline CDR1 and CDR2 sequences are SQVTM and ANQGSEA. The CDR3 contains 14 residues. The CDR3 DNA follows: TGCAGCGTTGAGGGACAGGACGACTCCTACGAGCAGTACTTC. Protein sequence: CSVEGQDDSYEQYF.

V and J are TRBV24-1 and TRBJ2-2; D unclear. The CDR3 consists of 15 residues. Germline CDR1 reads KGHDR; CDR2 reads SFDVKD. Trimming cost V 3 bases and J 6 bases, with 13 bases left between them. CDR3 DNA: TGTGCCACCAGTGATGCCGCCAGCCCGGCCGGGGAGCTGTTTTTT. It specifies CATSDAASPAGELFF.

This clonotype has more than one count but fewer than ten. This chain uses TRBV15 with TRBJ2-7; D gene uncertain. There are 14 residues in the CDR3. The germline V and J ends were trimmed by 0 bases and 3 bases, with 9 bases remaining between them. Germline CDR1 reads LNHNV; CDR2 reads YYDKDF (reference sequence). CDR3 sequence (DNA): TGTGCCACCAGCAGAGAGGCAGCTTACTACGAGCAGTACTTC. Its translation: CATSREAAYYEQYF.

This clonotype was seen repeatedly, ten times or more. CDR3 nucleotides: TGTGCCAGCAGTTTTGGGCCCCGGGGCCCCCAAGAGACCCAGTACTTC. Translating it yields CASSFGPRGPQETQYF. The chain combines TRBV12-3 or TRBV12-4 with TRBJ2-5, with D possibly being TRBD1 or TRBD2 (5 bases each). Trimming took off 3 bases at V and 1 base at J, with 15 bases between the two ends. The CDR3 contains 16 residues.

There are a few counts of this clonotype. The CDR3 DNA is TGTGCCAGCAGCGGGACAGGGGGAGCCTTCTCGATCACTGAAGCTTTCTTT. Its protein product is CASSGTGGAFSITEAFF. This chain joins TRBV7-2 and TRBJ1-1; 11 bases align to TRBD1. V gave up 5 bases and J gave up 4 bases; unmatched junction bases: 12. The germline CDR1 and CDR2 sequences are SGHTA and FQGNSA. The CDR3 loop spans 17 amino acids.

This clonotype was observed a handful of times. This chain uses TRBV3-1 with TRBJ1-2; D possibly corresponds to TRBD1 (5 bases). The germline V gene encodes CDR1 LGHDT and CDR2 YNNKEL (reference sequence). V gave up 0 bases and J gave up 2 bases, with 16 bases separating them. The CDR3 runs to 17 residues. The chain's CDR3 is CASSQETEGKRNYGYTF. In DNA, the CDR3 is TGTGCCAGCAGCCAAGAAACTGAGGGGAAGAGGAACTATGGCTACACCTTC.

This clonotype came up many times. The chain combines TRBV4-3 with TRBJ2-5; TRBD1 matches at 7 bases. This CDR3 comprises 15 residues. Losses at the gene ends were 2 bases for V and 4 bases for J; bases not matched to a gene: 7. The germline V gene has CDR1 LGHNA and CDR2 YSLEER. In nucleotides, the CDR3 is TGCGCCAGCAGCCAATCAACAGGGGTTCGAGAGACCCAGTACTTC. This translates into CASSQSTGVRETQYF.

The V and J genes are TRBV7-9 and TRBJ1-1; D is perhaps TRBD1 (6 bases). V lost 5 bases and J 4 bases, leaving 14 bases between the germline ends. The CDR3 has 14 amino acids. Germline V CDR1 and CDR2: SEHNR, FQNEAQ (reference sequence). This CDR3 is CASSQQGDGTEAFF. CDR3 nucleotide sequence: TGTGCCAGCAGCCAACAGGGTGATGGCACTGAAGCTTTCTTT.

This chain uses TRBV6-2 or TRBV6-3 with TRBJ1-6; D is undetermined. This CDR3 spans 18 amino acids. CDR1 is MNHEY and CDR2 is SVGEGT in the germline V gene. Trimming pared 2 bases from V and 7 bases from J, leaving 21 bases between. The CDR3 is CASSYRRVLRPGNSPLHF. CDR3 DNA sequence: TGTGCCAGCAGTTACCGAAGGGTTCTACGTCCGGGAAATTCACCCCTCCACTTT.

This clonotype was counted a few times. The chain uses TRBV15 and TRBJ1-5; D not certain. This CDR3 is built from 16 residues. V lost 3 bases and J 0 bases, leaving 12 bases between the germline ends. Germline values: CDR1 LNHNV, CDR2 YYDKDF (reference sequence). CDR3 loop: CATSSPRTHSNQPQHF. The CDR3 bases are TGTGCCACCAGCAGCCCCCGGACCCATAGCAATCAGCCCCAGCATTTT.

This clonotype was counted at least ten times. The rearrangement uses TRBV4-1 and TRBJ2-2; D unresolved. The CDR3 runs 14 residues. CDR1 and CDR2 (germline): MGHRA, YSYEKL. With 4 bases removed from V and 3 bases from J, the gap between germline ends came to 9 bases. The chain's CDR3 is CASSLPSHTGELFF. CDR3 in DNA: TGCGCCAGCAGCCTTCCCTCTCACACCGGGGAGCTGTTTTTT.

The sample holds many counts of this clonotype. The CDR3 protein is CATPGTSGPPLHF. CDR3 bases: TGTGCCACCCCCGGGACCTCGGGGCCACCCCTCCACTTT. The chain employs TRBV27 and TRBJ1-6; tentative D call: TRBD1 (5 bases). V was pared by 10 bases and J by 11 bases, with 18 bases between. The length of the CDR3 is 13 residues. Germline V gives CDR1 MNHEY, CDR2 SMNVEV (reference sequence).

This clonotype was seen only a few times. This rearrangement joins TRBV20-1 to TRBJ1-2; 9 bases align to TRBD1. This CDR3 has 17 residues. CDR1 and CDR2 from the germline V gene are DFQATT and SNEGSKA (reference sequence). V shed 0 bases, J shed 0 bases, and the junction held 8 bases outside the gene matches. The CDR3 nucleotides read TGCAGTGCTAGAGATCTAGGGGACAGGGACGCTAACTATGGCTACACCTTC. This encodes CSARDLGDRDANYGYTF.

J is TRBJ2-2 and V is TRBV7-2; possibly TRBD1 for D (7 bases). Germline CDR1 and CDR2: SGHTA and FQGNSA. The CDR3 sequence is 18 residues long. V shed 6 bases and J shed 3 bases, with 23 bases lying between them. CDR3 amino acids: CASSEGGLGQLYTGELFF. CDR3 bases: TGTGCCAGCAGTGAGGGAGGCTTGGGACAGCTGTACACCGGGGAGCTGTTTTTT.

The J gene is TRBJ1-5, the V gene TRBV5-1, with a tentative D call TRBD1 (5 bases). There are 14 residues in the CDR3. Germline V gives CDR1 SGHRS, CDR2 YFSETQ. V was pared by 1 base and J by 7 bases, with 12 bases between. The CDR3: CASSLSGVGQPQHF. CDR3 DNA: TGCGCCAGCAGCTTGTCGGGGGTGGGGCAGCCCCAGCATTTT.

This clonotype showed up just a few times. The chain couples TRBV9 to TRBJ2-1; D may be TRBD1 or TRBD2 (7 bases each). The germline V and J ends were trimmed by 4 bases and 9 bases, with 17 bases remaining between them. Germline CDR1 reads SGDLS; CDR2 reads YYNGEE. The CDR3 length is 14 residues. In DNA form, the CDR3 reads TGTGCCAGCAGCCCAGGGGGGGAGGTTGGTGAGCAGTTCTTC. It encodes CASSPGGEVGEQFF.

This clonotype was detected many times. The V call is TRBV20-1, the J call TRBJ2-5, with 7 bases that match TRBD1. Trimming cost V 6 bases and J 5 bases; bases outside gene matches: 15. Germline V gene lookup returns CDR1 DFQATT and CDR2 SNEGSKA (reference sequence). The CDR3 runs 15 residues. The CDR3, as DNA: TGCAGTGCCCAAAGACGGACAGGAAGAATGGAGACCCAGTACTTC. Protein sequence: CSAQRRTGRMETQYF.

This rearrangement joins TRBV28 to TRBJ2-5, with D tentatively TRBD2 (6 bases). CDR1 and CDR2 from the germline V gene are MDHEN and SYDVKM. This CDR3 spans 16 amino acids. The V gene lost 0 bases and the J gene lost 0 bases, with 11 bases spanning the gap. CDR3 residues: CASSLWGTGDQETQYF. The CDR3 bases are TGTGCCAGCAGTTTATGGGGGACTGGGGACCAAGAGACCCAGTACTTC.

Only a few counts were recorded for this clonotype. The CDR3 region is CASSFPGDLPGELFF. As DNA, the CDR3 is TGTGCCAGCAGCTTTCCGGGGGATCTTCCCGGGGAGCTGTTTTTT. The chain couples TRBV7-9 to TRBJ2-2, with D perhaps TRBD2 (6 bases). Deletions cut 3 bases from V and 6 bases from J, with 14 bases between. Per the germline V gene, CDR1 is SEHNR and CDR2 is FQNEAQ (reference sequence). This CDR3 comprises 15 residues.